Described below is a single T cell receptor beta chain sequence and its context. 2 million unsorted PBMCs were stored in RNAlater at -80 °C before RNA extraction. CDR1 and CDR2 from the germline V gene are SGHTA and FQGNSA. There are 14 residues in the CDR3. V lost 6 bases and J 9 bases, leaving 18 bases between the germline ends. This sample stems from a study of neurological immune-mediated disorders. Using its own MiXCR run on the 5' RACE reads, TCRdb lists one record per CDR3 protein. The data show 65,000 to 70,000 distinct CDR3 sequences, more than 3.5% seen once. The receptor's source is a man aged 50 to 59 with multiple sclerosis. The chain carries TRBV7-2 and TRBJ2-1; perhaps TRBD2 as D (5 bases). Sequenced sample: PBMCs. CDR3 nucleotides: TGTGCCAGCAGTCCCAGGACGTTAGCGTTTGAGCAGTTCTTC. Translation gives CASSPRTLAFEQFF. Using reference TRBV7-2 and TRBJ2-1 for the parts outside the CDR3, the full variable domain is GAGVSQSPSNKVTEKGKDVELRCDPISGHTALYWYRQSLGQGLEFLIYFQGNSAPDKSGLPSDRFSAERTGGSVSTLTIQRTQQEDSAVYLCASSPRTLAFEQFFGPGTRLTVL.